This T cell receptor (beta chain) was identified in a study of control samples from healthy donors and cancer patients. Data came from immunoSEQ multiplex PCR; TCRdb stores just in-frame clones and leaves some out. The sample shows about 410,000 clones, around nine tenths of them seen only once. The CDR3 extends over 13 amino acids. Germline lookup yields CDR1 SGHTA and CDR2 FQGTGA. The germline V and J ends were trimmed by 3 bases and 7 bases, with 10 bases remaining between them. This sequence joins TRBV7-3 and TRBJ2-1, with D possibly TRBD1 on 5 matching bases. The sequence derives from a man aged 35 to 55 with head and neck cancer. Sequencing was carried out using PBMCs. CDR3 residues: CASSFGAPNEQFF. CDR3 DNA sequence: TGTGCCAGCAGCTTTGGGGCTCCTAATGAGCAGTTCTTC.